The entry below gives a single T cell receptor (beta chain) sequence along with its context. Antigen specificity is unknown. This specimen belongs to a study of T-cell reconstitution after alpha-beta-depleted transplantation in children. Study-wide findings and caveats: At the one-year point after transplant, T-cell counts and TCRbeta diversity were found to come mostly from T cells that had been newly produced. Where some patients showed high TCRbeta diversity at day 60, it came from recipient T cells and thymic progenitors that had survived.

Per germline, CDR1 MGHRA and CDR2 YSYEKL. Trimming removed 1 base from V and 9 bases from J; junction bases left unmatched: 14. This CDR3 spans 17 amino acids. TCRbeta library preparation incorporated unique molecular identifiers. TCRdb passed the PCR reads through MiXCR, listing each CDR3 protein once. The table lists fewer than 750,000 distinct CDR3 sequences, more than 20% of them singletons. The chain couples TRBV4-1 to TRBJ1-5; 8 nucleotides align to TRBD1. The clonotype was recovered from a boy less than two years old with Wiskott-Aldrich syndrome, due to receive a stem cell transplant. The specimen comprised PBMCs, sampled before TCRalphabeta/CD19-depleted stem cell transplant. The CDR3 reads CASSQGLARGLRGPQHF. The CDR3 DNA sequence: TGCGCCAGCAGCCAAGGGTTGGCCAGGGGGCTGCGCGGGCCCCAGCATTTT.